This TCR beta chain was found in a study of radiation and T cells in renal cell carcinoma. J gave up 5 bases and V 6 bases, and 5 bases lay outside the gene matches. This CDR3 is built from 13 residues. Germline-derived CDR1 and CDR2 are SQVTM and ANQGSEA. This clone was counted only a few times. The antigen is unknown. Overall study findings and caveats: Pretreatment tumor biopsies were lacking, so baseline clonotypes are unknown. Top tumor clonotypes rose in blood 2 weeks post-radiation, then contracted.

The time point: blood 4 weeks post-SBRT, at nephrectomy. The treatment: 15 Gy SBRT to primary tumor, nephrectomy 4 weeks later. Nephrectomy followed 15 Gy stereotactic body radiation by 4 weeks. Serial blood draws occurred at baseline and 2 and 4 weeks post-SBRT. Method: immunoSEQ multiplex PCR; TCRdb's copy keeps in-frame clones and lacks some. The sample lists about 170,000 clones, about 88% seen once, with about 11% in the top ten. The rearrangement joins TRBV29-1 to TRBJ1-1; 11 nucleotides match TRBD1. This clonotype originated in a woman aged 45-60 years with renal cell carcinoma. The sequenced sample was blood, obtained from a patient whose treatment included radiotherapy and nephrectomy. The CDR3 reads CSVGQGEWTEAFF. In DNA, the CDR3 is TGCAGCGTGGGACAGGGGGAATGGACTGAAGCTTTCTTT.